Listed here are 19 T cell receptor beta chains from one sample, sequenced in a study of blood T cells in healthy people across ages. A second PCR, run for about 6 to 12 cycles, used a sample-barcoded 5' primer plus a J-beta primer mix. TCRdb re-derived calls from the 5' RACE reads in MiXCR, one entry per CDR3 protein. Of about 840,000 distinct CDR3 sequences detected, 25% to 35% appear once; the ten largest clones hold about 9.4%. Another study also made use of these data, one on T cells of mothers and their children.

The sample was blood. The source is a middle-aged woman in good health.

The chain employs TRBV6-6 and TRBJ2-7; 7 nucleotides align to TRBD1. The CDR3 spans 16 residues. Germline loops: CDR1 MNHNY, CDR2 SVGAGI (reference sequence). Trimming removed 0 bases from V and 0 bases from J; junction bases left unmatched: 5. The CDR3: CASSYSTGQSSYEQYF. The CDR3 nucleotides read TGTGCCAGCAGTTACTCGACGGGACAGAGCTCCTACGAGCAGTACTTC.

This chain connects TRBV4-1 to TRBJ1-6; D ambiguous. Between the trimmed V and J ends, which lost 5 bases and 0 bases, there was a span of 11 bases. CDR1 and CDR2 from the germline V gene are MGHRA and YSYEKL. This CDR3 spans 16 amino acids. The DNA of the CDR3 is TGCGCCAGCAGCTCCGACATAAACTCCTATAATTCACCCCTCCACTTT. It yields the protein CASSSDINSYNSPLHF.

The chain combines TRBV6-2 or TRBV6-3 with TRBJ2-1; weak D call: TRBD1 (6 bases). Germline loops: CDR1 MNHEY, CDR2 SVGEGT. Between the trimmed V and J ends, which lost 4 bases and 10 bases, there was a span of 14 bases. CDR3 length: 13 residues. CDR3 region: CASSSWGTREQFF. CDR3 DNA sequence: TGTGCCAGCAGTTCGTGGGGGACAAGAGAGCAGTTCTTC.

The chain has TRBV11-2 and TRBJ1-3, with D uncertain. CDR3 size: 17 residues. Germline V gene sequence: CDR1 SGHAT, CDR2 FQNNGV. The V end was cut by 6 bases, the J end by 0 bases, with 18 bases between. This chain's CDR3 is CASSKERTYSSGNTIYF. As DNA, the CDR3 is TGTGCCAGCAGTAAGGAGAGGACGTACAGCTCTGGAAACACCATATATTTT.

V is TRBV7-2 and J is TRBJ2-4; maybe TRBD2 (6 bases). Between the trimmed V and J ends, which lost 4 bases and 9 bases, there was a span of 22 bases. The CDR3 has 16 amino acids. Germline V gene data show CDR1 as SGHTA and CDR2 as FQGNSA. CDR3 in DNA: TGTGCCAGCAGCTACGCGAGGACGGCGGGGTTAGGCATTCAGTACTTC. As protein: CASSYARTAGLGIQYF.

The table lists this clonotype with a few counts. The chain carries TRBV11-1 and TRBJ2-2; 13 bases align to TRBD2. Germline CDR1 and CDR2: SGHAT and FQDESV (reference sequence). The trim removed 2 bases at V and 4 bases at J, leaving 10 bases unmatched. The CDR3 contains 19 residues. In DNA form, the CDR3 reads TGTGCCAGCAGCTTAATCGAAGGACTAGCGGGGGAGAGCACCGGGGAGCTGTTTTTT. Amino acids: CASSLIEGLAGESTGELFF.

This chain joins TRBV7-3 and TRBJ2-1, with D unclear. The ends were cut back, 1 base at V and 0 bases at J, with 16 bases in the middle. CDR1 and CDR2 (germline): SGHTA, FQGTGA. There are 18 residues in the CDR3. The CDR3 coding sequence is TGTGCCAGCAGCTTAAGAGAGACGGCGTTTGGCTCCTACAATGAGCAGTTCTTC. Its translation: CASSLRETAFGSYNEQFF.

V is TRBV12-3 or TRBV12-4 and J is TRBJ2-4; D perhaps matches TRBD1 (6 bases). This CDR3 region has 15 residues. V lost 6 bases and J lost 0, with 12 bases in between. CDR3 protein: CASRGTNLAKNIQYF. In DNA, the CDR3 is TGTGCCAGCAGGGGGACAAATCTAGCCAAAAACATTCAGTACTTC.

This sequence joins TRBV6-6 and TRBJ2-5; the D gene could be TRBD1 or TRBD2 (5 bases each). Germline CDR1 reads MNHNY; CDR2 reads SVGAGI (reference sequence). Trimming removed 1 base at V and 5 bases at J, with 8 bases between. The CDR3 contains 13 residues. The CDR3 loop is CASSYWGYETQYF. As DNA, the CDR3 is TGTGCCAGCAGTTACTGGGGGTATGAGACCCAGTACTTC.

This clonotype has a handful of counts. The CDR3 reads CASSVEWGGSQETQYF. The CDR3 nucleotides read TGTGCCAGCAGCGTAGAGTGGGGGGGGAGTCAAGAGACCCAGTACTTC. The rearrangement joins TRBV9 to TRBJ2-5; 7 bases are shared with TRBD2. V was pared by 0 bases and J by 2 bases, with 7 bases of the junction left unmatched. The germline CDR1 and CDR2 sequences are SGDLS and YYNGEE. This CDR3 comprises 16 residues.

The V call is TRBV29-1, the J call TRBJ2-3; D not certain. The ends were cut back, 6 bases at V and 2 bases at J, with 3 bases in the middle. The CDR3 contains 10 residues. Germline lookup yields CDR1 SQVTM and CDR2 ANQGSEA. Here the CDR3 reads CSVNTDTQYF. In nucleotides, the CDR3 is TGCAGCGTAAACACAGATACGCAGTATTTT.

The CDR3 sequence is CASSPPELGSSYEQYF. DNA for the CDR3: TGTGCCAGCAGCCCCCCCGAACTTGGGAGCTCCTACGAGCAGTACTTC. The gene calls are TRBV6-2 or TRBV6-3 and TRBJ2-7, with D perhaps matching TRBD2 (5 bases). Germline values: CDR1 MNHEY, CDR2 SVGEGT. This CDR3 is built from 16 residues. The V end was cut by 6 bases, the J end by 0 bases, with 18 bases between.

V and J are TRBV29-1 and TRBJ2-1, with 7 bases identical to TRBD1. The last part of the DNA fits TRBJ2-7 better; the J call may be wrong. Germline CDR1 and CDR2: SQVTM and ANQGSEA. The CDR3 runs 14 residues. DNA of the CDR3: TGCAGCGCCAGGGACAGCCACTCCTACAATGAGCAGTACTTC. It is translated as CSARDSHSYNEQYF.

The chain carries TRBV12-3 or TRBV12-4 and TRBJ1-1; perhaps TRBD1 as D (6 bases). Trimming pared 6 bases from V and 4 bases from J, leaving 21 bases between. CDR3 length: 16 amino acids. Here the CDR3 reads CASRLPTRGIGTEAFF. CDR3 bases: TGTGCCAGCAGGTTACCTACCAGGGGAATAGGCACTGAAGCTTTCTTT.

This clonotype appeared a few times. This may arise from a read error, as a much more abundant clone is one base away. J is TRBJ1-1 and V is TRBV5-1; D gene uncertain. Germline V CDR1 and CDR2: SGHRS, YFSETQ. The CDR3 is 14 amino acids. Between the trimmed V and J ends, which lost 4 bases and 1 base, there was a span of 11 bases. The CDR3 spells CASSRLEPNTEAFF. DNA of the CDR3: TGCGCCAGCAGCCGTTTGGAGCCGAACACTGAAGCTTTCTTT. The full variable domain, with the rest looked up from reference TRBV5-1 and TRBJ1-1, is KAGVTQTPRYLIKTRGQQVTLSCSPISGHRSVSWYQQTPGQGLQFLFEYFSETQRNKGNFPGRFSGRQFSNSRSEMNVSTLELGDSALYLCASSRLEPNTEAFFGQGTRLTVV.

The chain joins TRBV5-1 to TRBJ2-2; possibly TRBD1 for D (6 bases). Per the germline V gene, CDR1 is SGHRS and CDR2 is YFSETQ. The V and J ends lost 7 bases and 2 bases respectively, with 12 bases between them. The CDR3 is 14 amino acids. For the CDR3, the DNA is TGCGCCAGCCAGGACAGATTCAACACCGGGGAGCTGTTTTTT. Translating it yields CASQDRFNTGELFF. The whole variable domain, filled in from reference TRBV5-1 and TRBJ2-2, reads KAGVTQTPRYLIKTRGQQVTLSCSPISGHRSVSWYQQTPGQGLQFLFEYFSETQRNKGNFPGRFSGRQFSNSRSEMNVSTLELGDSALYLCASQDRFNTGELFFGEGSRLTVL.

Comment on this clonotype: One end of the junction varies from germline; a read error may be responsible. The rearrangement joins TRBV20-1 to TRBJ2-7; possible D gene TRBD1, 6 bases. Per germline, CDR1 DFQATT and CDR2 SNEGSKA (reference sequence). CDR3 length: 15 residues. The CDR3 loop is CSASRGRARSDEQCF. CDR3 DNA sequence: TGCAGTGCTTCCAGGGGAAGAGCCCGTTCCGACGAGCAGTGCTTC.

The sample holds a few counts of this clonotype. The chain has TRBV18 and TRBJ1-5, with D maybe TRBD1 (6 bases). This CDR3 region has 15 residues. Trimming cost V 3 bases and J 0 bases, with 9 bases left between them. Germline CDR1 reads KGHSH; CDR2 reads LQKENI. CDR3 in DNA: TGTGCCAGCTCACCGGACAGCCATAGCAATCAGCCCCAGCATTTT. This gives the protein CASSPDSHSNQPQHF.

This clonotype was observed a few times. DNA for the CDR3: TGTGCCAGCAGCCCCGGGCTTATTCTGGGCTACACCTTC. It is translated as CASSPGLILGYTF. The chain has TRBV28 and TRBJ1-2; D is undetermined. Germline V gene data show CDR1 as MDHEN and CDR2 as SYDVKM. CDR3 length equals 13 residues. V was clipped by 6 bases and J by 8 bases, with 16 bases between them.